This T cell receptor beta chain stems from a study of T-cell memory formation after mild COVID-19. Study in general: Clusters of TCRs were largely donor specific.

The CDR3 contains 12 residues. The germline gives CDR1 SGHTS, CDR2 YDEGEE. Trimming stripped 2 bases from V and 8 bases from J, with 8 bases between. TCRdb re-derived calls from the 5' RACE reads in MiXCR, one entry per CDR3 protein. Among more than 300,000 distinct CDR3 sequences, 14% were seen once, and the ten largest hold 20% to 25%. The V call is TRBV5-8, the J call TRBJ2-1; no clear D. This TCR came from a man aged 18 to 30 who had mild COVID-19 (a few samples of this study predate the infection). Cell type and time point are not known. Sequencing input: PBMCs or a T cell subset sorted from them (not recorded which). CDR3 sequence: CASSFAVDEQFF. CDR3 nucleotide sequence: TGTGCCAGCAGCTTTGCGGTGGATGAGCAGTTCTTC.